Presented here are 4 T cell receptor beta chains from one specimen sequenced in a study of shared clonotypes between healthy human individuals. Produced via immunoSEQ multiplex PCR; TCRdb's table is partial and in-frame only. The sample carries approximately 2.5 million clones, approximately 94% recorded once. Sequencing was carried out using naive CD4+ T cells from PBMCs. Noted subset: CD45RA+ positively selected. Receptor source: a man younger than 35 in good health. Some clones in this sample may be carry-over from other donors' samples.

The chain links TRBV25-1 to TRBJ2-7; D might be TRBD1 (6 bases). The ends were cut back, 4 bases at V and 6 bases at J, with 13 bases in the middle. The CDR3 covers 13 residues. Germline-derived CDR1 and CDR2 are MGHDK and SYGVNS. CDR3 sequence reads: CASSGVQGSEQYF. DNA of the CDR3: TGTGCCAGCAGTGGAGTTCAGGGGAGCGAGCAGTACTTC.

The chain joins TRBV2 to TRBJ2-4, with D tentatively TRBD1 (6 bases). This CDR3 comprises 17 residues. Between the trimmed V and J ends, which lost 6 bases and 3 bases, there was a span of 21 bases. Germline CDR1 SNHLY, CDR2 FYNNEI. In DNA, the CDR3 is TGTGCCAGCAGCGAACGAGGGGGAGAGGTTGACAAAAACATTCAGTACTTC. It yields the protein CASSERGGEVDKNIQYF.

This sequence joins TRBV11-2 and TRBJ2-7; 15 positions agree with TRBD2. The CDR3 loop spans 18 amino acids. The J segment lost 3 bases and the V segment lost 0 bases, leaving 6 bases of the junction unmatched. Germline V gives CDR1 SGHAT, CDR2 FQNNGV. The CDR3 DNA reads as TGTGCCAGCAGCTTAGATCGGGGACTAGCGGGAGGTAGCTACGAGCAGTACTTC. Translating it yields CASSLDRGLAGGSYEQYF.

The chain joins TRBV2 to TRBJ2-1; 9 nucleotides line up with TRBD2. V shed 4 bases, J shed 10 bases, and the junction held 14 bases outside the gene matches. The CDR3 loop spans 16 amino acids. Looked up from germline, CDR1 is SNHLY and CDR2 is FYNNEI. CDR3 amino acids: CASSVGLAGLWKEQFF. CDR3 DNA sequence: TGTGCCAGCAGTGTAGGGCTAGCGGGGTTGTGGAAGGAGCAGTTCTTC.